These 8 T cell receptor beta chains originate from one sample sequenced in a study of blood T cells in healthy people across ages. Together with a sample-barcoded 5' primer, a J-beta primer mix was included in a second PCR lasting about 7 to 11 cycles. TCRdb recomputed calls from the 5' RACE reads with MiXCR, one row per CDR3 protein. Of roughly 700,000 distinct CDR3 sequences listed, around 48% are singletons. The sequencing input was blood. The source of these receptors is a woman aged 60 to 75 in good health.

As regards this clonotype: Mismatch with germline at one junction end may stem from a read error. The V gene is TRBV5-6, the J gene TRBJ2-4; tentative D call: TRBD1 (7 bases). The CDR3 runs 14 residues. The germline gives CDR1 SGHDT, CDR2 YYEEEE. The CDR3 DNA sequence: TGTGTCAGCAGCTGGAGGGACAGTACGAACATTCAGTACTTC. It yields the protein CVSSWRDSTNIQYF.

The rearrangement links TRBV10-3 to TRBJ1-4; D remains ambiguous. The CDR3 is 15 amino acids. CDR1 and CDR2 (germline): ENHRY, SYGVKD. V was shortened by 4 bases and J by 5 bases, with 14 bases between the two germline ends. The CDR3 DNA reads TGTGCCATCAGTGGGGATAACGCCCAAAATGAAAAACTGTTTTTT. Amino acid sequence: CAISGDNAQNEKLFF.

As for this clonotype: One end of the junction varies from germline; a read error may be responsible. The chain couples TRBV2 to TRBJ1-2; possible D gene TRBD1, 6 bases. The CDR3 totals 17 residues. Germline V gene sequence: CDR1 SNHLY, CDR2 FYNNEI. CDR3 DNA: TGTGCCAGCAGTCAACGGTCAGGTCAAGGAGGGGGTTATGACTACACCTTC. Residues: CASSQRSGQGGGYDYTF.

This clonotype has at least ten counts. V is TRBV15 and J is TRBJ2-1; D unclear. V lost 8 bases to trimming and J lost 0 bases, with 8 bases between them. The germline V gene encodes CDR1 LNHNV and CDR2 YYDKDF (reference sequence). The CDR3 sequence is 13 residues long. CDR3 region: CATSKSSYNEQFF. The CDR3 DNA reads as TGTGCCACCTCTAAATCCTCCTACAATGAGCAGTTCTTC.

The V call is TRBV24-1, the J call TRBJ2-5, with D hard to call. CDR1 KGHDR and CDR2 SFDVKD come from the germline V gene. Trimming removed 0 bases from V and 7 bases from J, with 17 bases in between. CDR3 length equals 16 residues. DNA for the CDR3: TGTGCCACCAGTGATTTGCGTCTAGGAAAATCTGGGACCCAGTACTTC. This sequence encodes CATSDLRLGKSGTQYF.

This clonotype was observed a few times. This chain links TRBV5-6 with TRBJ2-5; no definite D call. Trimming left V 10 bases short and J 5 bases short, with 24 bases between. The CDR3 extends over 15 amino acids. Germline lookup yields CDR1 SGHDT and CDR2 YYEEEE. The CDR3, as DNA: TGTGCCTCCTTCTACGGCCGCCCTCCTACGGAGACCCAGTACTTC. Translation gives CASFYGRPPTETQYF.

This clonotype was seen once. Here the CDR3 reads CSARTGFAEAFF. CDR3 coding DNA: TGCAGTGCTCGGACAGGGTTCGCTGAAGCTTTCTTT. The chain joins TRBV20-1 to TRBJ1-1, with 8 bases fitting TRBD1. V shed 5 bases and J 6 bases; nucleotides not matched to a gene: 5. The CDR3 has 12 amino acids. Germline V gene lookup returns CDR1 DFQATT and CDR2 SNEGSKA (reference sequence).

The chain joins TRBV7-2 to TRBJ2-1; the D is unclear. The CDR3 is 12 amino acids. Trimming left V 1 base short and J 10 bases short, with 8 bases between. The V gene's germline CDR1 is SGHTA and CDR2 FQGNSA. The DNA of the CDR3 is TGTGCCAGCAGCTTAGACGTGGCGGAGCAGTTCTTC. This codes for CASSLDVAEQFF.